The present entry profiles one T cell receptor beta chain with its context. No antigen is known for it. The data stem from a study of regulatory T cells in long-lasting Graves disease. Study overall: The definition of persistent Graves' disease was over 5 years of antithyroid drugs with positive TSH receptor antibodies. Study results and limitations: Graves' patients with persistent disease showed TCR diversity lower than patients newly diagnosed. The study found persistent patients shared more public clonotypes (roughly 2,800) than new patients (just over 950).

V shed 5 bases and J shed 3 bases, with 10 bases lying between them. CDR1 SEHNR and CDR2 FQNEAQ come from the germline V gene (reference sequence). The CDR3 is 14 amino acids. Time point of the sample: persistent/refractory GD, antithyroid drugs over 5 years with positive TRAb. The authors made the TCR library using RNA they extracted from PBMCs. It was by American Thyroid Association guidelines that Graves' disease was diagnosed. Library construction for TCR beta used iRepertoire HTBI primers and Arm-PCR of CDR3 regions. TCRdb analysed the multiplex PCR reads with MiXCR anew, one entry per CDR3 protein. The data hold approximately 500,000 distinct CDR3 sequences, with 20% to 25% observed a single time.

This rearrangement joins TRBV7-9 to TRBJ1-4; D gene unclear. This TCR came from a female donor with Graves disease. Sample: peripheral blood mononuclear cells (PBMCs), taken when the disease was refractory, from a patient treated with antithyroid drugs. This chain's CDR3 is CASSRVEANEKLFF. As DNA, the CDR3 is TGTGCCAGCAGCCGGGTGGAGGCTAATGAAAAACTGTTTTTT.